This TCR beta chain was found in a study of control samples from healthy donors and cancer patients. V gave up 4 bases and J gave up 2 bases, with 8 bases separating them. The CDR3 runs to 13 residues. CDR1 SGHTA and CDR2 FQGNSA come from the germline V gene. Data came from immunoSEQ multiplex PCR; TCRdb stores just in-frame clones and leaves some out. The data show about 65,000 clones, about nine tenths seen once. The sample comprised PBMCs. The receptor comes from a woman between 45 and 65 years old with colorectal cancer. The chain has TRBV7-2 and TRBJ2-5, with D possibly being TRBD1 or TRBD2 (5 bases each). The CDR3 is CASSWGPQETQYF. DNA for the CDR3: TGTGCCAGCAGCTGGGGACCGCAAGAGACCCAGTACTTC.